The clone carrying this T cell receptor (beta chain) occurred a few times. Its antigen is unidentified. The data derive from a study of response to subunit inactivated influenza vaccine. Broader study findings: The authors suggested that few new T cells are recruited per seasonal influenza vaccination.

Germline V gene lookup returns CDR1 MDHEN and CDR2 SYDVKM. V lost 2 bases to trimming and J lost 3 bases, with 20 bases between them. The CDR3 sequence is 18 residues long. TCRdb re-called the RT-PCR reads with MiXCR, one entry per CDR3 protein. This sample has about 700,000 distinct CDR3 sequences, with approximately 15% found just once. The TCR originated in a man aged 50 or older who received an inactivated influenza vaccine. This chain connects TRBV28 to TRBJ2-1, with D possibly TRBD1 on 5 matching bases. Source: PBMCs from blood, taken less than 15 days before vaccination. CDR3 DNA sequence: TGTGCCAGCAGTTTACCTGTGACAGCCCTGAACTTCTACAATGAGCAGTTCTTC. This translates into CASSLPVTALNFYNEQFF.